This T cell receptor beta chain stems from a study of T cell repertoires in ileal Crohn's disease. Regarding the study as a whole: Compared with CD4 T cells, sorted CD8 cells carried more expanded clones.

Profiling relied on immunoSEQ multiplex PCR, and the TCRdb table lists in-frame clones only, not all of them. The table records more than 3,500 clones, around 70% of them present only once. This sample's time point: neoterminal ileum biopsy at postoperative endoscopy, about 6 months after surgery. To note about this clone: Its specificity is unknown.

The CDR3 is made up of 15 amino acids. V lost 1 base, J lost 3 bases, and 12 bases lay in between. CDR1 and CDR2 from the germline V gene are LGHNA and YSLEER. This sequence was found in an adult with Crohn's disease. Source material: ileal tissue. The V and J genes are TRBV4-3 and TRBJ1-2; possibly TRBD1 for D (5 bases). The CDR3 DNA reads TGCGCCAGCAGCCAAGCCTGGGGAGGGGACTATGGCTACACCTTC. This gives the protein CASSQAWGGDYGYTF.